Sequencing of this T cell receptor beta chain was carried out in a study of T cell repertoires and HLA-DP antigens. Background on the study: One stimulator alloantigen differed from self by one groove amino acid; the other by ten.

The PCR primers covered 54 TRBV and 13 TRBJ segments. Sequencing used immunoSEQ multiplex PCR; TCRdb keeps in-frame clones, though not all of them. The sample has almost 90,000 clones, approximately 86% seen once; the top ten hold roughly 1.6%. Regarding this clone: No antigen is known for it.

Findings of the study overall: Against one allele, clones undetected before culture averaged 36.3%; against the other, around 50%.

The length of the CDR3 is 14 residues. Germline V CDR1 and CDR2: MNHEY, SMNVEV (reference sequence). Deletions cut 6 bases from V and 1 base from J, with 10 bases between. This sequence originates from a man aged 50 to 59 in good health and CMV-seronegative. Sequenced: CD4+ T cells from PBMCs. This chain uses TRBV27 with TRBJ2-4; no reliable D call. In DNA, the CDR3 is TGTGCCAGCAGGGCTACGGGTGCCAAAAACATTCAGTACTTC. Translation gives CASRATGAKNIQYF.